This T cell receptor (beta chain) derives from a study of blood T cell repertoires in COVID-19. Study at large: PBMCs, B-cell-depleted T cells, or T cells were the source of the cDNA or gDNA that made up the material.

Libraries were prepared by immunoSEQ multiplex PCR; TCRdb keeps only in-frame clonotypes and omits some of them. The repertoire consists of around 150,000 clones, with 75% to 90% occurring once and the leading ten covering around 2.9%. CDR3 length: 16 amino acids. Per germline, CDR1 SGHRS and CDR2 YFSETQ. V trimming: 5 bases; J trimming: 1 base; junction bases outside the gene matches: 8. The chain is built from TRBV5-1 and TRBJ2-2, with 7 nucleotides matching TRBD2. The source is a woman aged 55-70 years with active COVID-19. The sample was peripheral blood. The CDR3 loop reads CASRPGASGNTGELFF. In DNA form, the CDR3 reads TGCGCCAGCAGGCCTGGGGCTAGCGGGAACACCGGGGAGCTGTTTTTT.